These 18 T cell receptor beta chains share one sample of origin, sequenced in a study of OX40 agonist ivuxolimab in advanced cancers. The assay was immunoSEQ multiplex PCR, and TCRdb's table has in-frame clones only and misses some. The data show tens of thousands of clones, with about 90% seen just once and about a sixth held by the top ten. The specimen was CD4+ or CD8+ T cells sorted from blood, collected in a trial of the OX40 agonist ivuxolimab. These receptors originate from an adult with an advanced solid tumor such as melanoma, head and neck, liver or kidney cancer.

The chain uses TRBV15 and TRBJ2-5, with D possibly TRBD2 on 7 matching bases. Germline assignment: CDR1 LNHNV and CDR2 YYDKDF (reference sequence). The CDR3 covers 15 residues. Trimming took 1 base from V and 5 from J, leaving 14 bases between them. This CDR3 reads CATSRGAGQVETQYF. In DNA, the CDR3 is TGTGCCACCAGCAGAGGAGCGGGACAAGTGGAGACCCAGTACTTC. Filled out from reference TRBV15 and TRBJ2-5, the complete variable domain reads DAMVIQNPRYQVTQFGKPVTLSCSQTLNHNVMYWYQQKSSQAPKLLFHYYDKDFNNEADTPDNFQSRRPNTSFCFLDIRSPGLGDTAMYLCATSRGAGQVETQYFGPGTRLLVL.

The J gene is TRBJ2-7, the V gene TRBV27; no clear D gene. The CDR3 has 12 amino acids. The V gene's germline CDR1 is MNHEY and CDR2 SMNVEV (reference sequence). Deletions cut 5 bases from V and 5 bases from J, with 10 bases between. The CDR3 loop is CASSLSLDEQYF. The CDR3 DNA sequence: TGTGCCAGCAGTCTCTCCCTGGACGAGCAGTACTTC.

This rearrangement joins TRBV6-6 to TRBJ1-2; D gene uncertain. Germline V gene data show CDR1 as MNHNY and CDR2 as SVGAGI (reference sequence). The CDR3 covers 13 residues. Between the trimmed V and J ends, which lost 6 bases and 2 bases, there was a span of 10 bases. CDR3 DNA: TGTGCCAGCAGCGGCACTGAGAACTATGGCTACACCTTC. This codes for CASSGTENYGYTF.

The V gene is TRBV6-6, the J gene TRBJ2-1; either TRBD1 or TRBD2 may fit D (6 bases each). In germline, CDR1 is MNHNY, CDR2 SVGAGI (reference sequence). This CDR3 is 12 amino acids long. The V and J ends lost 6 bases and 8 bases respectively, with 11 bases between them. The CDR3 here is CASSSGGHEQFF. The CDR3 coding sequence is TGTGCCAGCAGCTCCGGGGGCCATGAGCAGTTCTTC.

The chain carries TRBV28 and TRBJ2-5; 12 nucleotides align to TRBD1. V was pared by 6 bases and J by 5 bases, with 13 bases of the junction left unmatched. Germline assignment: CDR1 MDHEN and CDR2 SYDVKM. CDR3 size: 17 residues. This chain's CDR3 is CASRDTYGTGGLETQYF. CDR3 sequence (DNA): TGTGCCAGCAGAGATACTTACGGGACAGGGGGCCTGGAGACCCAGTACTTC.

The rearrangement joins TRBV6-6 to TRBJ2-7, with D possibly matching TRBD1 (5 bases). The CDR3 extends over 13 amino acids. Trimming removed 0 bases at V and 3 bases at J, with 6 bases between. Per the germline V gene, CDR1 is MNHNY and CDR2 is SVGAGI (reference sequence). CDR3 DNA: TGTGCCAGCAGTTACTCAGACAGCTACGAGCAGTACTTC. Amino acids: CASSYSDSYEQYF.

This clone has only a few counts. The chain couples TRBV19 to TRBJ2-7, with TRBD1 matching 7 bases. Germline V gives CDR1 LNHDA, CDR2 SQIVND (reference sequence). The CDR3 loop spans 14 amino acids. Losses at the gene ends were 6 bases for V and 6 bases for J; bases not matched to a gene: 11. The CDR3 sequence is CASRGTDRGGEQYF. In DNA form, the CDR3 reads TGTGCCAGTAGGGGGACAGACCGAGGGGGCGAGCAGTACTTC. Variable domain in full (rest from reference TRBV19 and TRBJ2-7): DGGITQSPKYLFRKEGQNVTLSCEQNLNHDAMYWYRQDPGQGLRLIYYSQIVNDFQKGDIAEGYSVSREKKESFPLTVTSAQKNPTAFYLCASRGTDRGGEQYFGPGTRLTVT.

The CDR3 bases are TGTGCCAGTAGTAACCCCCTGGGAGTCCGGGGGGACAATGAGCAGTTCTTC. Amino acid sequence: CASSNPLGVRGDNEQFF. This chain joins TRBV19 and TRBJ2-1; 7 bases map to TRBD2. The germline V gene has CDR1 LNHDA and CDR2 SQIVND (reference sequence). The J segment lost 5 bases and the V segment lost 4 bases, leaving 14 bases of the junction unmatched. CDR3 size: 17 residues.

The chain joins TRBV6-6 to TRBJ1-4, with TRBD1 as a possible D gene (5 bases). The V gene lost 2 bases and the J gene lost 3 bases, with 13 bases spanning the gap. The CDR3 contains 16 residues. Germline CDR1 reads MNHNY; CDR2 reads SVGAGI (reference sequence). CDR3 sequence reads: CASSYGRTYANEKLFF. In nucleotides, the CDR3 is TGTGCCAGCAGTTACGGAAGGACATACGCTAATGAAAAACTGTTTTTT.

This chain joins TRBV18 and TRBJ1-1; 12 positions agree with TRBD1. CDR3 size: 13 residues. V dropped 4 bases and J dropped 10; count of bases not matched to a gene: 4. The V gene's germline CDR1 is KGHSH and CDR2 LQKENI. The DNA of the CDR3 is TGTGCCAGCTCACGGGACAGGGGGCTCTCAGCTTTCTTT. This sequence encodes CASSRDRGLSAFF.

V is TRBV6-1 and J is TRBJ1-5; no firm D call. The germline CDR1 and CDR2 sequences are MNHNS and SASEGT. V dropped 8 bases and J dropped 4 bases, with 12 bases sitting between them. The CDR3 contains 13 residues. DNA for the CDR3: TGTGCCAGCGAGGTTAACAGTAATCAGCCCCAGCATTTT. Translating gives CASEVNSNQPQHF.

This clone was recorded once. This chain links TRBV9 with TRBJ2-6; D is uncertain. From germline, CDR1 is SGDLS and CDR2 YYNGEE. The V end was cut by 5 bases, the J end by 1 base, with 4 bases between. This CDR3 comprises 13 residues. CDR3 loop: CASSVSGANVLTF. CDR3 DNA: TGTGCCAGCAGTGTTTCTGGGGCCAACGTCCTGACTTTC.

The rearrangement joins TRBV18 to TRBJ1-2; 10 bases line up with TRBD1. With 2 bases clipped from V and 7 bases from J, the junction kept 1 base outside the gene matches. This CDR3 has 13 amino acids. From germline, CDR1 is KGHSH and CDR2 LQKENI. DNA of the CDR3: TGTGCCAGCTCACCAGGGACAGGGGTTGGCTACACCTTC. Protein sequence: CASSPGTGVGYTF.

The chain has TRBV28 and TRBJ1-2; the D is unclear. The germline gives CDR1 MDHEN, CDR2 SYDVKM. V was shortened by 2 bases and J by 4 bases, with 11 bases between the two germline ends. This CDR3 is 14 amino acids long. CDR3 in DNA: TGTGCCAGCAGTTTAGAGGCGAGTGTCTATGGCTACACCTTC. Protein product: CASSLEASVYGYTF.

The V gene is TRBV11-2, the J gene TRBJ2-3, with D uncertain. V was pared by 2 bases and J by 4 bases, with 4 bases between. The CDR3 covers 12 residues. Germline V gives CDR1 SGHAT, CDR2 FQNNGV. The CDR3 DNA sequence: TGTGCCAGCAGCTTATTTGCAGATACGCAGTATTTT. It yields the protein CASSLFADTQYF.

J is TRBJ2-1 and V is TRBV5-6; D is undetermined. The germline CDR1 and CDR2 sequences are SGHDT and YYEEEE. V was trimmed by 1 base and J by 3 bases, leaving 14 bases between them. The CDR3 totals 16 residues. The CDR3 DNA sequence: TGTGCCAGCAGCTTGAGGCAAACCAATGACTACAATGAGCAGTTCTTC. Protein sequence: CASSLRQTNDYNEQFF.

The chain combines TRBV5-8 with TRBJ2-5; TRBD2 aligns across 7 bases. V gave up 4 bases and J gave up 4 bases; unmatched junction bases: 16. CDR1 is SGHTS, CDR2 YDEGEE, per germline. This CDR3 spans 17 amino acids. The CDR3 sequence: CASSRGVGGSRRETQYF. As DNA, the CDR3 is TGTGCCAGCAGCCGGGGAGTAGGCGGGAGTAGGCGAGAGACCCAGTACTTC. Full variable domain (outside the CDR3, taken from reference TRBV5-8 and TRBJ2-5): EAGVTQSPTHLIKTRGQQATLRCSPISGHTSVYWYQQALGLGLQFLLWYDEGEERNRGNFPPRFSGRQFPNYSSELNVNALELEDSALYLCASSRGVGGSRRETQYFGPGTRLLVL.

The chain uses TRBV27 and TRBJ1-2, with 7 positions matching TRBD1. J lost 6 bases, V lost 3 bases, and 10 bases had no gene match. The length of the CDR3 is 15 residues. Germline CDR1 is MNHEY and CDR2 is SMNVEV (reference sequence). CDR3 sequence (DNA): TGTGCCAGCAGTTTCTCCGCGACAGGGCTCGATGGCTACACCTTC. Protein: CASSFSATGLDGYTF.